Presented here are 17 T cell receptor beta chains from one specimen sequenced in a study of T cells in Graves' hyperthyroidism and ophthalmopathy. TCR beta CDR3 sequences were amplified from RNA transcripts. An initial round of RT-PCR targeting the TCR CDR3 relied on the HTBI primer set. TCRdb itself ran the multiplex PCR reads through MiXCR, one entry per CDR3 protein. The sample carries some 270,000 distinct CDR3 sequences, roughly 15% recorded once. Input material: blood. These receptors were taken from a woman in her 30s with Graves' hyperthyroidism that later progressed to Graves' ophthalmopathy.

This clonotype was detected many times. A read error may account for a junction end that differs from germline. The chain couples TRBV18 to TRBJ2-7; TRBD1 matches 7 bases. CDR1 is KGHSH and CDR2 is LQKENI in the germline V gene. This CDR3 has 14 amino acids. The CDR3 DNA reads as TGTGCCAGCTCACCAATAGAGGGGGCGTACGGGCAGTACTTC. This gives the protein CASSPIEGAYGQYF.

This rearrangement joins TRBV27 to TRBJ2-7; perhaps TRBD1 as D (6 bases). V lost 6 bases to trimming and J lost 3 bases, with 15 bases between them. Germline CDR1 and CDR2: MNHEY and SMNVEV (reference sequence). The CDR3 covers 14 residues. CDR3 amino acids: CASSRDGQFYEQYF. The CDR3 DNA reads TGTGCCAGCAGCCGAGACGGACAGTTCTACGAGCAGTACTTC.

This rearrangement joins TRBV9 to TRBJ2-1; possible D gene TRBD1, 5 bases. V was shortened by 0 bases and J by 5 bases, with 12 bases between the two germline ends. This CDR3 comprises 15 residues. Germline V CDR1 and CDR2: SGDLS, YYNGEE. The CDR3 DNA reads as TGTGCCAGCAGCGTAGCACCGGACATAGACAATGAGCAGTTCTTC. It translates to CASSVAPDIDNEQFF.

The genes are TRBV18 and TRBJ1-1; 11 bases are shared with TRBD1. The CDR3 spans 15 residues. Germline CDR1 and CDR2: KGHSH and LQKENI. With V trimmed by 3 bases and J by 4 bases, 4 bases remained unmatched. CDR3 residues: CASSPGQGVGTEAFF. CDR3 nucleotide sequence: TGTGCCAGCTCACCGGGACAGGGGGTGGGCACTGAAGCTTTCTTT.

This clonotype was picked up many times. The chain has TRBV6-2 or TRBV6-3 and TRBJ2-3; 9 bases line up with TRBD2. J gave up 7 bases and V 4 bases, and 6 bases lay outside the gene matches. The germline V gene encodes CDR1 MNHEY and CDR2 SVGEGT. There are 14 residues in the CDR3. Written as DNA, the CDR3 is TGTGCCAGCAGTTCCGGGACTAGCCTAAATACGCAGTATTTT. Its protein product is CASSSGTSLNTQYF.

This clonotype was seen at least ten times. This chain links TRBV7-2 with TRBJ1-1; 8 bases map to TRBD1. In germline, CDR1 is SGHTA, CDR2 FQGNSA. Trimming cost V 3 bases and J 1 base; bases outside gene matches: 4. The CDR3 sequence is 15 residues long. Here the CDR3 reads CASSFWTGSNTEAFF. Here the CDR3 DNA reads TGTGCCAGCAGCTTCTGGACAGGGTCGAACACTGAAGCTTTCTTT.

In its sample, this clonotype was seen a few times. V and J are TRBV29-1 and TRBJ2-1; 10 nucleotides match TRBD2. The CDR3 has 14 residues. From germline, CDR1 is SQVTM and CDR2 ANQGSEA. The junction had 12 bases not matched to a gene; V was cut back by 7 bases and J by 9 bases. As DNA, the CDR3 is TGCAGCGGAGTTTCGGGACTAGCGAACAGTGAGCAGTTCTTC. Protein sequence: CSGVSGLANSEQFF.

This clonotype was found many times. The V and J genes are TRBV2 and TRBJ2-1; TRBD2 matches 12 bases. CDR1 is SNHLY and CDR2 is FYNNEI in the germline V gene. The ends lost 5 bases at V and 4 bases at J; junction bases unmatched: 6. The CDR3 runs to 16 residues. The CDR3: CASSFRTSGIYNEQFF. In DNA, the CDR3 is TGTGCCAGCAGTTTCCGGACTAGCGGGATATACAATGAGCAGTTCTTC.

This clonotype was seen only a few times. This sequence joins TRBV29-1 and TRBJ2-1; TRBD1 matches 11 bases. The CDR3 consists of 15 residues. Germline V gene sequence: CDR1 SQVTM, CDR2 ANQGSEA. V was pared by 1 base and J by 8 bases, with 7 bases of the junction left unmatched. The CDR3 DNA reads as TGCAGCGTTGAAGGGGGGGGACAGGGGGTAGATGAGCAGTTCTTC. This gives the protein CSVEGGGQGVDEQFF.

This clonotype was recorded many times. The genes are TRBV2 and TRBJ1-1, with D unclear. This CDR3 contains 13 residues. With 8 bases removed from V and 4 bases from J, the gap between germline ends came to 14 bases. From germline, CDR1 is SNHLY and CDR2 FYNNEI. The CDR3 loop is CASASSQRTEAFF. The CDR3 nucleotides are TGTGCCAGCGCTTCATCCCAACGCACTGAAGCTTTCTTT.

This clonotype was seen many times. The rearrangement joins TRBV13 to TRBJ2-5; the match to TRBD2 covers 8 bases. J gave up 5 bases and V 2 bases, and 10 bases lay outside the gene matches. The germline V gene has CDR1 PRHDT and CDR2 FYEKMQ (reference sequence). The CDR3 is 16 amino acids. The CDR3 protein is CASSLLSSGVEETQYF. The DNA of the CDR3 is TGTGCCAGCAGCTTACTTAGTAGCGGGGTTGAGGAGACCCAGTACTTC.

This clonotype was observed at least ten times. The chain has TRBV11-2 and TRBJ2-7, with 9 positions matching TRBD1. Trimming removed 5 bases from V and 6 bases from J; junction bases left unmatched: 11. This CDR3 region has 15 residues. Germline CDR1 SGHAT, CDR2 FQNNGV. The CDR3 protein is CASSLGTGKFGEQYF. For the CDR3, the DNA is TGTGCCAGCAGCCTAGGGACAGGGAAGTTCGGCGAGCAGTACTTC. Together with reference TRBV11-2 and TRBJ2-7, the CDR3 gives the full variable domain: EAGVAQSPRYKIIEKRQSVAFWCNPISGHATLYWYQQILGQGPKLLIQFQNNGVVDDSQLPKDRFSAERLKGVDSTLKIQPAKLEDSAVYLCASSLGTGKFGEQYFGPGTRLTVT.

This clonotype has a count of ten or more. The chain couples TRBV3-1 to TRBJ2-3, with 9 nucleotides matching TRBD2. With V trimmed by 3 bases and J by 10 bases, 8 bases remained unmatched. This CDR3 contains 14 residues. Germline CDR1 is LGHDT and CDR2 is YNNKEL (reference sequence). CDR3 sequence: CASSQVAGDLPQYF. The CDR3 DNA reads as TGTGCCAGCAGCCAGGTAGCGGGAGATCTCCCGCAGTATTTT.

This clonotype showed up just a few times. A junction boundary mismatches the germline segment, possibly from a read error. CDR3 amino acids: CASSPRLAGVSGANVLTF. CDR3 nucleotides: TGTGCCAGCAGCCCTCGACTAGCGGGAGTCTCAGGGGCCAACGTCCTGACTTTC. The rearrangement uses TRBV5-1 and TRBJ2-6; 12 bases match TRBD2. The CDR3 runs to 18 residues. The germline V gene encodes CDR1 SGHRS and CDR2 YFSETQ.

The table lists this clonotype with many counts. This rearrangement joins TRBV5-5 to TRBJ2-5; D is perhaps TRBD1 (6 bases). Germline CDR1 and CDR2: SGHKS and YYEKEE (reference sequence). CDR3 size: 15 residues. With 4 bases removed from V and 4 bases from J, the gap between germline ends came to 17 bases. The CDR3 nucleotides read TGTGCCAGCAGCCCAGGGGATGGGGGATCAGAGACCCAGTACTTC. Translated: CASSPGDGGSETQYF.

The rearrangement joins TRBV5-6 to TRBJ1-1; 8 bases are shared with TRBD1. The CDR3 loop spans 15 amino acids. The junction had 15 bases not matched to a gene; V was cut back by 8 bases and J by 6 bases. From germline, CDR1 is SGHDT and CDR2 YYEEEE. CDR3 sequence (DNA): TGTGCCAGTCAGCAGGGGGCCTGGTCTGGGGCTGAAGCTTTCTTT. The encoded protein is CASQQGAWSGAEAFF.

The chain is built from TRBV11-2 and TRBJ2-1; 8 bases line up with TRBD2. The CDR3 length is 16 residues. The germline gives CDR1 SGHAT, CDR2 FQNNGV. The J segment lost 7 bases and the V segment lost 5 bases, leaving 13 bases of the junction unmatched. In DNA form, the CDR3 reads TGTGCCAGCAGCCCCCGCGGGGGGCCCTTATGGAATGAGCAGTTCTTC. This gives the protein CASSPRGGPLWNEQFF.